These T cell receptor beta chains were read from a single sample in a study of cytomegalovirus exposure and HLA in healthy donors. Sequencing was performed with immunoSEQ multiplex PCR; in TCRdb, only in-frame clones are kept and a portion is missing. This sample has 65,000 to 85,000 clones, with approximately 84% found just once. Material: PBMCs. These receptors all come from a woman aged 45-65 years in good health and CMV-seronegative. Both conserved end residues are part of each CDR3. Fields, in order: V gene, J gene, clone size, D gene, CDR3 protein, CDR3 DNA. A D gene is named only where the DNA matches it firmly. Expanded clones are given a class, and other clones once, few, many or no size at all.

v_call: TRBV6-1
j_call: TRBJ2-7
clone_size: -
d_call: -
cdr3_aa: CASSEVREQYF
cdr3_nt: TGTGCCAGCAGTGAAGTTCGGGAGCAGTACTTC

v_call: TRBV5-4
j_call: TRBJ1-1
clone_size: -
d_call: -
cdr3_aa: CASSKLGSTTGDTEAFF
cdr3_nt: TGTGCCAGCAGCAAACTCGGCTCAACTACAGGCGACACTGAAGCTTTCTTT

v_call: TRBV5-6
j_call: TRBJ1-1
clone_size: -
d_call: TRBD1
cdr3_aa: CASSLVQGDTEAFF
cdr3_nt: TGTGCCAGCAGCTTGGTCCAGGGGGACACTGAAGCTTTCTTT

v_call: TRBV27
j_call: TRBJ1-5
clone_size: -
d_call: -
cdr3_aa: CASSFGGQSNQPQHF
cdr3_nt: TGTGCCAGCAGTTTTGGTGGACAGAGCAATCAGCCCCAGCATTTT

v_call: TRBV28
j_call: TRBJ1-1
clone_size: -
d_call: -
cdr3_aa: CASSIGQRNTEAFF
cdr3_nt: TGTGCCAGCAGTATCGGACAAAGGAACACTGAAGCTTTCTTT

v_call: TRBV19
j_call: TRBJ2-2
clone_size: -
d_call: TRBD2
cdr3_aa: CASSIRGRGTGELFF
cdr3_nt: TGTGCCAGTAGTATACGTGGGAGGGGCACCGGGGAGCTGTTTTTT

v_call: TRBV28
j_call: TRBJ2-1
clone_size: -
d_call: TRBD1
cdr3_aa: CASSRTTGMHEQFF
cdr3_nt: TGTGCCAGCAGCCGAACGACAGGGATGCATGAGCAGTTCTTC

v_call: TRBV29-1
j_call: TRBJ2-7
clone_size: -
d_call: -
cdr3_aa: CSVPKRGGSSYEQYF
cdr3_nt: TGCAGCGTCCCAAAGAGGGGGGGGAGCTCCTACGAGCAGTACTTC

v_call: TRBV15
j_call: TRBJ2-1
clone_size: -
d_call: -
cdr3_aa: CATSRVPGLDFNEQFF
cdr3_nt: TGTGCCACCAGCAGAGTCCCGGGGTTAGACTTCAATGAGCAGTTCTTC

v_call: TRBV7-9
j_call: TRBJ1-2
clone_size: -
d_call: -
cdr3_aa: CASSLSHRAGTHYGYTF
cdr3_nt: TGTGCCAGCAGCTTAAGTCACCGGGCAGGGACTCACTATGGCTACACCTTC

v_call: TRBV9
j_call: TRBJ1-1
clone_size: once
d_call: -
cdr3_aa: CASSVFPGRRRGTEAFF
cdr3_nt: TGTGCCAGCAGCGTATTTCCGGGCAGGAGGAGAGGCACTGAAGCTTTCTTT

v_call: TRBV29-1
j_call: TRBJ2-5
clone_size: -
d_call: -
cdr3_aa: CSVEGYGSETQYF
cdr3_nt: TGCAGCGTTGAAGGGTACGGGTCGGAGACCCAGTACTTC

v_call: TRBV5-6
j_call: TRBJ2-1
clone_size: -
d_call: TRBD1
cdr3_aa: CASSLETGGGDEQFF
cdr3_nt: TGTGCCAGCAGCTTGGAGACAGGGGGGGGCGATGAGCAGTTCTTC

v_call: TRBV30
j_call: TRBJ2-1
clone_size: -
d_call: TRBD1
cdr3_aa: CAWSVRAGGYNEQFF
cdr3_nt: TGTGCCTGGAGTGTACGGGCAGGGGGCTACAATGAGCAGTTCTTC

v_call: TRBV5-4
j_call: TRBJ2-7
clone_size: once
d_call: TRBD2
cdr3_aa: CASNMGASGSSHEQYF
cdr3_nt: TGTGCCAGCAACATGGGGGCTAGCGGGAGTTCCCACGAGCAGTACTTC

v_call: TRBV10-3
j_call: TRBJ1-4
clone_size: -
d_call: TRBD1
cdr3_aa: CAISKDRGANEKLFF
cdr3_nt: TGTGCCATCAGTAAAGACAGGGGAGCTAATGAAAAACTGTTTTTT

v_call: TRBV15
j_call: TRBJ2-5
clone_size: -
d_call: -
cdr3_aa: CATSRDLGGRETQYF
cdr3_nt: TGTGCCACCAGCAGAGATTTAGGTGGGAGGGAGACCCAGTACTTC

v_call: TRBV7-2
j_call: TRBJ2-3
clone_size: -
d_call: TRBD2
cdr3_aa: CASSLLGPGLAGGTQYF
cdr3_nt: TGTGCCAGCAGCCTCCTGGGCCCGGGACTAGCGGGGGGGACGCAGTATTTT

v_call: TRBV9
j_call: TRBJ2-1
clone_size: -
d_call: -
cdr3_aa: CASSVVSGTTRGEQFF
cdr3_nt: TGTGCCAGCAGCGTAGTGTCCGGGACGACCAGGGGTGAGCAGTTCTTC

v_call: TRBV7-9
j_call: TRBJ2-1
clone_size: once
d_call: TRBD2
cdr3_aa: CASSLRLAESDSSYNEQFF
cdr3_nt: TGTGCCAGCAGCTTGCGGCTAGCGGAGTCGGATAGCTCCTACAATGAGCAGTTCTTC

v_call: TRBV19
j_call: TRBJ1-5
clone_size: few
d_call: -
cdr3_aa: CASSTPGGSHQPQHF
cdr3_nt: TGTGCCAGTAGTACCCCTGGTGGGAGTCATCAGCCCCAGCATTTT

v_call: TRBV19
j_call: TRBJ2-1
clone_size: -
d_call: TRBD1
cdr3_aa: CAVRDRGSDEQFF
cdr3_nt: TGTGCCGTCCGGGACAGGGGATCGGATGAGCAGTTCTTC

v_call: TRBV6-1
j_call: TRBJ2-2
clone_size: few
d_call: TRBD2
cdr3_aa: CASSERLAGGGRELFF
cdr3_nt: TGTGCCAGCAGTGAAAGGCTAGCGGGTGGGGGCCGGGAGCTGTTTTTT

v_call: TRBV5-1
j_call: TRBJ2-1
clone_size: -
d_call: TRBD2
cdr3_aa: CASALEPRGLAGDNEQFF
cdr3_nt: TGCGCCAGCGCCTTGGAGCCGCGGGGACTAGCGGGGGACAATGAGCAGTTCTTC

v_call: TRBV28
j_call: TRBJ1-4
clone_size: few
d_call: TRBD1
cdr3_aa: CASSLRTGTEKLFF
cdr3_nt: TGTGCCAGCAGTTTAAGGACAGGGACTGAAAAACTGTTTTTT

v_call: TRBV27
j_call: TRBJ2-2
clone_size: -
d_call: TRBD1
cdr3_aa: CASSPGQGFGNTGELFF
cdr3_nt: TGTGCCAGCAGTCCCGGACAGGGATTCGGCAACACCGGGGAGCTGTTTTTT

v_call: TRBV18
j_call: TRBJ1-1
clone_size: -
d_call: -
cdr3_aa: CASSPPGGTEAFF
cdr3_nt: TGTGCCAGCTCACCACCTGGAGGGACTGAAGCTTTCTTT

v_call: TRBV7-3
j_call: TRBJ2-1
clone_size: -
d_call: TRBD2
cdr3_aa: CASSSNARTSYNEQFF
cdr3_nt: TGTGCCAGCAGCTCCAACGCGCGGACTAGCTACAATGAGCAGTTCTTC

v_call: TRBV30
j_call: TRBJ1-4
clone_size: -
d_call: -
cdr3_aa: CAWSYRAFREKLFF
cdr3_nt: TGTGCCTGGAGTTACAGGGCCTTCAGGGAGAAACTGTTTTTT

v_call: TRBV5-1
j_call: TRBJ1-1
clone_size: -
d_call: -
cdr3_aa: CASSLEGGANTEAFF
cdr3_nt: TGCGCCAGCAGCTTAGAAGGAGGGGCTAACACTGAAGCTTTCTTT

v_call: TRBV4-1
j_call: TRBJ2-1
clone_size: -
d_call: TRBD2
cdr3_aa: CASSQGFGSGSRNEQFF
cdr3_nt: TGCGCCAGCAGCCAAGGATTTGGGAGCGGGAGCCGCAATGAGCAGTTCTTC

v_call: TRBV9
j_call: TRBJ1-4
clone_size: -
d_call: -
cdr3_aa: CASSVSPTNEKLFF
cdr3_nt: TGTGCCAGCAGCGTATCTCCAACTAATGAAAAACTGTTTTTT

v_call: TRBV5-8
j_call: TRBJ1-2
clone_size: few
d_call: TRBD1
cdr3_aa: CASSPHGTGSGYGYTF
cdr3_nt: TGTGCCAGCAGCCCCCACGGGACAGGGTCGGGCTATGGCTACACCTTC

v_call: TRBV19
j_call: TRBJ2-3
clone_size: -
d_call: TRBD2
cdr3_aa: CASSMQEAGGTDTQYF
cdr3_nt: TGTGCCAGTAGTATGCAGGAAGCGGGGGGCACAGATACGCAGTATTTT

v_call: TRBV28
j_call: TRBJ1-5
clone_size: -
d_call: TRBD1
cdr3_aa: CASSNRGQPQHF
cdr3_nt: TGTGCCAGCAGCAACAGGGGCCAGCCCCAGCATTTT

v_call: TRBV19
j_call: TRBJ2-5
clone_size: -
d_call: TRBD2
cdr3_aa: CASSIALAGPVSRETQYF
cdr3_nt: TGTGCCAGTAGTATAGCCCTAGCGGGACCCGTGAGTCGAGAGACCCAGTACTTC

v_call: TRBV28
j_call: TRBJ2-5
clone_size: -
d_call: TRBD2
cdr3_aa: CASTLVGGEQYF
cdr3_nt: TGTGCCAGCACCCTAGTGGGGGGGGAGCAGTACTTC

v_call: TRBV18
j_call: TRBJ1-1
clone_size: -
d_call: TRBD1
cdr3_aa: CASSPRGQGGTEAFF
cdr3_nt: TGTGCCAGCTCACCCAGGGGACAGGGAGGGACTGAAGCTTTCTTT

v_call: TRBV4-1
j_call: TRBJ2-1
clone_size: -
d_call: -
cdr3_aa: CASSRTFYNEQFF
cdr3_nt: TGCGCCAGCAGCCGGACTTTCTACAATGAGCAGTTCTTC

v_call: TRBV6-5
j_call: TRBJ1-5
clone_size: once
d_call: -
cdr3_aa: CASSPREANQPQHF
cdr3_nt: TGTGCCAGCAGTCCGCGTGAGGCGAATCAGCCCCAGCATTTT

v_call: TRBV19
j_call: TRBJ2-1
clone_size: -
d_call: -
cdr3_aa: CASSIRSGRYNEQFF
cdr3_nt: TGTGCCAGTAGTATACGAAGCGGGCGCTACAATGAGCAGTTCTTC

v_call: TRBV10-3
j_call: TRBJ2-1
clone_size: -
d_call: TRBD2
cdr3_aa: CAISGTSGLNEQFF
cdr3_nt: TGTGCCATCAGCGGGACTAGCGGGCTCAATGAGCAGTTCTTC

v_call: TRBV5-1
j_call: TRBJ2-1
clone_size: -
d_call: TRBD2
cdr3_aa: CASSPGTSGTHRSNEQFF
cdr3_nt: TGCGCCAGCAGCCCTGGGACTAGCGGGACCCACCGCTCCAATGAGCAGTTCTTC